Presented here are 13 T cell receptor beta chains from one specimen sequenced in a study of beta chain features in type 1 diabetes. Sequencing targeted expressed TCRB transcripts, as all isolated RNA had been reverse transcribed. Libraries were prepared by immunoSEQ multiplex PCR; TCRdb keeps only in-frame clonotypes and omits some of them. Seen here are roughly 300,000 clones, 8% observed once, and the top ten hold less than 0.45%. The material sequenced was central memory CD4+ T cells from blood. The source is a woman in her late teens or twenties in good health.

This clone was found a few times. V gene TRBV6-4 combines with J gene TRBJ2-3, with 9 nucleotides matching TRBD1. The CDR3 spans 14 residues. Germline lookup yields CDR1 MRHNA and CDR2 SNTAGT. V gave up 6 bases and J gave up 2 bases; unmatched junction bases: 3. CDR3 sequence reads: CASRGQGFTDTQYF. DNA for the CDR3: TGTGCCAGCAGGGGACAGGGATTCACAGATACGCAGTATTTT.

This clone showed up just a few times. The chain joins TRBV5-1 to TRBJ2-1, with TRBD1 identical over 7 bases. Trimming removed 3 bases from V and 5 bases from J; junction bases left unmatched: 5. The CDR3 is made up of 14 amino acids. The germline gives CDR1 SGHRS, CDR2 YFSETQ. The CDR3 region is CASSSGGSNNEQFF. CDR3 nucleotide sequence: TGCGCCAGCAGCTCAGGGGGTTCGAACAATGAGCAGTTCTTC.

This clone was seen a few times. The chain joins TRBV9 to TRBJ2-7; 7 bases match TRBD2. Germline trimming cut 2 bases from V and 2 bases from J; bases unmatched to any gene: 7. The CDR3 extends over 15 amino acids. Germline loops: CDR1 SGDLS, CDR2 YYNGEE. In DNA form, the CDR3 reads TGTGCCAGCAGCGTGGGGCGGGAGAACCCCTACGAGCAGTACTTC. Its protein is CASSVGRENPYEQYF.

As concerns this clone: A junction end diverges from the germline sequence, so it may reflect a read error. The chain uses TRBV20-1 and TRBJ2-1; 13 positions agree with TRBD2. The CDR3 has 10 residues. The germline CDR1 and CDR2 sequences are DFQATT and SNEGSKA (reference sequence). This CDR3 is CSASGTSGIF. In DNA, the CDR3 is TGCAGTGCTTCCGGGACTAGCGGGATCTTC.

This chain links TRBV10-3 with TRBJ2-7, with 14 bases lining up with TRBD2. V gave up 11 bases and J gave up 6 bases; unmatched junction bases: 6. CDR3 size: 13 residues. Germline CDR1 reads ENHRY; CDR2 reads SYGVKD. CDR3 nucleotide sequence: TGTGCCGCGGGACTAGCGGGAGCCGGCGAGCAGTACTTC. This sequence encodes CAAGLAGAGEQYF.

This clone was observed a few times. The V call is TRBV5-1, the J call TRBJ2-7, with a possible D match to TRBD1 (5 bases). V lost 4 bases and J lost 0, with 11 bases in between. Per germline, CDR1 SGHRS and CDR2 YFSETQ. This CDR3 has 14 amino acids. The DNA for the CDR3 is TGCGCCAGCAGCAGAGACAGCCGCTCCTACGAGCAGTACTTC. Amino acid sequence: CASSRDSRSYEQYF. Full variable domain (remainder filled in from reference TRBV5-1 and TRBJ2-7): KAGVTQTPRYLIKTRGQQVTLSCSPISGHRSVSWYQQTPGQGLQFLFEYFSETQRNKGNFPGRFSGRQFSNSRSEMNVSTLELGDSALYLCASSRDSRSYEQYFGPGTRLTVT.

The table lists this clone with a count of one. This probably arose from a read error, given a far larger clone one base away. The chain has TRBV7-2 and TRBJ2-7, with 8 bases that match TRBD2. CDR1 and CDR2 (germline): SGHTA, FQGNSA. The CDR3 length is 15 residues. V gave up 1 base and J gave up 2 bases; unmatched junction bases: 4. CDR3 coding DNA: TGTGCCAGCAGCTTAGGGAGCGGGGGTGCCTACGAGCAGTACTTC. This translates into CASSLGSGGAYEQYF.

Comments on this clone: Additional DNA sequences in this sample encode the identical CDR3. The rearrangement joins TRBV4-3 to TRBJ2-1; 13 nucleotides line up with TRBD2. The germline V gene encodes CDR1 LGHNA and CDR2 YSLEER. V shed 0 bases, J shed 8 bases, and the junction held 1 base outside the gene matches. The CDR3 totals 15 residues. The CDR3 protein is CASSQEGLAGYEQFF. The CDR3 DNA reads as TGCGCCAGCAGCCAAGAGGGACTAGCGGGGTATGAGCAGTTCTTC.

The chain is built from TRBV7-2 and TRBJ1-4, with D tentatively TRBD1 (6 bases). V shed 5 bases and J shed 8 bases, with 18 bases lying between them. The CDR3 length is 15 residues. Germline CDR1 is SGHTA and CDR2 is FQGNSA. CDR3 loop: CASSQVTGGQEKLFF. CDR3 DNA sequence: TGTGCCAGCAGCCAAGTAACCGGGGGGCAGGAAAAACTGTTTTTT.

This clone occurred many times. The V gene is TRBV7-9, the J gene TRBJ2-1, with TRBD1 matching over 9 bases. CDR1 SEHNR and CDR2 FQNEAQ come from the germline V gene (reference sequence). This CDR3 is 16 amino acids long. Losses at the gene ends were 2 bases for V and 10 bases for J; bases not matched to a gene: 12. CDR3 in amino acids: CASSLLTGGMEVEQFF. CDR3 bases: TGTGCCAGCAGCTTATTGACAGGGGGAATGGAGGTCGAGCAGTTCTTC.

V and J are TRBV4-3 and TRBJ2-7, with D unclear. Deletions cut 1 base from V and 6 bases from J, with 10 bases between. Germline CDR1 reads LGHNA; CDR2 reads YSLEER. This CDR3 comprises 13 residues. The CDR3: CASSQVVPFEQYF. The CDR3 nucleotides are TGCGCCAGCAGCCAAGTGGTCCCTTTCGAGCAGTACTTC.

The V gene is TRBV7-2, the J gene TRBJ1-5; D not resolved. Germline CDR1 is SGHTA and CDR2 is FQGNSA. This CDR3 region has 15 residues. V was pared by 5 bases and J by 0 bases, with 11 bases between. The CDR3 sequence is CASSPGASSNQPQHF. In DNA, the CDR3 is TGTGCCAGCAGCCCTGGTGCCAGTAGCAATCAGCCCCAGCATTTT.

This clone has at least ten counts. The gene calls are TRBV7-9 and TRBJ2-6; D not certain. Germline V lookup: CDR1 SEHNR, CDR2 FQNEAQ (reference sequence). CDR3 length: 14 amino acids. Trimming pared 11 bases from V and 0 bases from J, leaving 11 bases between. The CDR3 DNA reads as TGTGCCGCTACTAATCACTCTGGGGCCAACGTCCTGACTTTC. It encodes CAATNHSGANVLTF.